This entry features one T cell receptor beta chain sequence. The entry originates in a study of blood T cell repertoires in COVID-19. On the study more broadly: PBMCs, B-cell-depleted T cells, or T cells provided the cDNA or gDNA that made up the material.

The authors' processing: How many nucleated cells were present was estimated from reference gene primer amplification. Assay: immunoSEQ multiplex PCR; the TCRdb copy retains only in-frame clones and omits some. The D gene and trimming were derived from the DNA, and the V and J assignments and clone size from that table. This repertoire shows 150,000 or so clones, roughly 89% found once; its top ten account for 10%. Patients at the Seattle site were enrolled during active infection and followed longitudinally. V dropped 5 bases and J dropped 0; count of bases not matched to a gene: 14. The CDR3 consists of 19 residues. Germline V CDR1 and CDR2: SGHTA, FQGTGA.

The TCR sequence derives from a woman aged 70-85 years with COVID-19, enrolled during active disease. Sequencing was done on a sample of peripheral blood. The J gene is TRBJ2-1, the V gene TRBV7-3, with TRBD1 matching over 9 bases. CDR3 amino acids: CASSPNPGQGSSSYNEQFF. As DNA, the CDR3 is TGTGCCAGCAGCCCGAATCCGGGACAGGGATCGAGCTCCTACAATGAGCAGTTCTTC.